A single T cell receptor (beta chain) is shown here with its context. This specimen comes from a study of blood T cell repertoires in COVID-19. Study-level background: Acute and convalescent COVID-19 samples came from the United States, Italy and Spain. Nucleic acid was either cDNA or gDNA, and it came from T cells, B-cell-depleted T cells, or PBMCs.

Original processing notes: Using reference gene primer amplification, nucleated cell counts were estimated. The method was immunoSEQ multiplex PCR; TCRdb's version includes in-frame clones alone and lacks a portion of them. Clonal size and the V and J genes are those of that table, whereas D and trimming came from the DNA. The table shows 200,000 to 300,000 clones, with 85% to 90% occurring only once. Sample: peripheral blood. The TCR comes from a middle-aged woman with acute or convalescent COVID-19.

This CDR3 is CASSPAQDRRYNEQFF. In nucleotides, the CDR3 is TGTGCCAGCAGCCCGGCCCAGGACAGGCGATACAATGAGCAGTTCTTC. The genes are TRBV5-4 and TRBJ2-1; 7 positions agree with TRBD1. This CDR3 is built from 16 residues. Germline assignment: CDR1 SGHNT and CDR2 YYREEE (reference sequence). V lost 4 bases and J lost 4; bases outside the gene matches: 11.